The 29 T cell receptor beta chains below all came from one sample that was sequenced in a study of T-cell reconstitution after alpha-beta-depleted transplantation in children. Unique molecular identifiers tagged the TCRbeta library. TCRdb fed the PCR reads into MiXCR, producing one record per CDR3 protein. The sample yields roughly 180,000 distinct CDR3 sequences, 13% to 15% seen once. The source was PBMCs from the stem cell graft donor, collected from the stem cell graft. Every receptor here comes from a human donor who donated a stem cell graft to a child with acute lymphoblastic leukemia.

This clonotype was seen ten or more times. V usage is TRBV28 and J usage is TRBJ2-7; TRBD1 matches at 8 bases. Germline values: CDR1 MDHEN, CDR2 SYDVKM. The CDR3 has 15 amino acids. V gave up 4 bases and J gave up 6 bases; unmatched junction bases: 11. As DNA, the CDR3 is TGTGCCAGCAGTTCGGCGGACAGGGCACTGACCGAGCAGTACTTC. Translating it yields CASSSADRALTEQYF.

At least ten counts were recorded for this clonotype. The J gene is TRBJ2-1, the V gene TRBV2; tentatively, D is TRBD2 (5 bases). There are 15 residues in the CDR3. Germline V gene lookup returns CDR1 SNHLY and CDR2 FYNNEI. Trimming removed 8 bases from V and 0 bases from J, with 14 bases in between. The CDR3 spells CASLGLTSSYNEQFF. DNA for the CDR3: TGTGCCAGCCTCGGGCTAACTAGCTCCTACAATGAGCAGTTCTTC.

The CDR3: CSAIGLADTTTDTQYF. The CDR3 nucleotides read TGCAGTGCCATTGGACTAGCGGACACAACCACAGATACGCAGTATTTT. This chain connects TRBV20-1 to TRBJ2-3; 10 nucleotides agree with TRBD2. Looked up from germline, CDR1 is DFQATT and CDR2 is SNEGSKA (reference sequence). V lost 6 bases, J lost 2 bases, and 11 bases stayed unmatched. The CDR3 spans 16 residues.

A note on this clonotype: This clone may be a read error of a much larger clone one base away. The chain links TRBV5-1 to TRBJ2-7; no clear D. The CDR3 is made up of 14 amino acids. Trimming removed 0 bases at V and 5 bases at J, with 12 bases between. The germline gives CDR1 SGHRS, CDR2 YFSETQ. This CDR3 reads CASSLVTHRHEQYF. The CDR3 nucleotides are TGCGCCAGCAGCTTGGTCACCCACCGGCACGAGCAGTACTTC.

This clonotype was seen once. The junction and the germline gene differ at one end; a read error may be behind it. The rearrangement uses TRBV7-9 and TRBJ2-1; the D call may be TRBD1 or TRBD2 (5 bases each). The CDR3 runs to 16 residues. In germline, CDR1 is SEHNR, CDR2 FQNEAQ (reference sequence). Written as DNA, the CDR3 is TGTGCCAGCAGCTTAGTAGTGGGACCGTCCAAGAGTATGGGGATCTTC. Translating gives CASSLVVGPSKSMGIF.

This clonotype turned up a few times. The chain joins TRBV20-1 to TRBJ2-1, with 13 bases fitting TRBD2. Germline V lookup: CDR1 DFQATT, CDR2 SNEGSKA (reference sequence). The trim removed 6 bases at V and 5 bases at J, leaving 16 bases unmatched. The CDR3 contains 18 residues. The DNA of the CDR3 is TGCAGTGCCAAACTCTTCGGGACTAGCGGGATAAGGAACAATGAGCAGTTCTTC. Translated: CSAKLFGTSGIRNNEQFF.

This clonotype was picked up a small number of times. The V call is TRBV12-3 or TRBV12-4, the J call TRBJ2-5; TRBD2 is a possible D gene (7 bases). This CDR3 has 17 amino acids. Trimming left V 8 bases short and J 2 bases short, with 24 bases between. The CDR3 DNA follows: TGTGCCAGCTGTAATGGGGCCGGAGGGGGGGGACAAGAGACCCAGTACTTC. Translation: CASCNGAGGGGQETQYF.

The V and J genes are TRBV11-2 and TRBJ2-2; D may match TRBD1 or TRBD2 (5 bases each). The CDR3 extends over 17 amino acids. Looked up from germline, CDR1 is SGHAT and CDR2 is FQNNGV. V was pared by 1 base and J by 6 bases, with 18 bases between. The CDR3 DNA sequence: TGTGCCAGCAGCTTAGTGCCCGGGGCTCCCCTAGCCGGGGAGCTGTTTTTT. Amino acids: CASSLVPGAPLAGELFF.

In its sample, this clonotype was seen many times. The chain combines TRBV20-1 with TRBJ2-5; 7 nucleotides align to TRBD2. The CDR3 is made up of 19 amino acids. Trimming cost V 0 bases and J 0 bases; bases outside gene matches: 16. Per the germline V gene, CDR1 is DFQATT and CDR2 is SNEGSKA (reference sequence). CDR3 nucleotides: TGCAGTGCTAGAGATACCCGGGCTAGCGGTAGGACTTACCAAGAGACCCAGTACTTC. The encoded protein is CSARDTRASGRTYQETQYF.

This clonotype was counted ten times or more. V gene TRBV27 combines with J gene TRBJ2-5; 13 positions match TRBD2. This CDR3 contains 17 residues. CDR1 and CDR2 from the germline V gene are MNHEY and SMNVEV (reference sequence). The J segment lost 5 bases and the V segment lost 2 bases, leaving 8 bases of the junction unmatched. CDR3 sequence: CASSLILAGGPRETQYF. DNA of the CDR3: TGTGCCAGCAGTTTAATACTAGCGGGAGGGCCGAGGGAGACCCAGTACTTC.

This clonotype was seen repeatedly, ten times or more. The CDR3 region has the DNA TGTGCCAGCAGTTTTTGGGGGAGCGGTCACAATGAGCAGTTCTTC. It specifies CASSFWGSGHNEQFF. This chain connects TRBV12-3 or TRBV12-4 to TRBJ2-1; D tentatively fits TRBD1 or TRBD2 (5 bases each). The germline V and J ends were trimmed by 3 bases and 5 bases, with 14 bases remaining between them. The CDR3 is 15 residues long.

Here the CDR3 DNA reads TGTGCCAGCAGTTCTTCAGTGTCCGGCAATCAGCCCCAGCATTTT. Its protein product is CASSSSVSGNQPQHF. The chain combines TRBV6-5 with TRBJ1-5; D remains ambiguous. V was shortened by 4 bases and J by 2 bases, with 12 bases between the two germline ends. The CDR3 has 15 amino acids. Per germline, CDR1 MNHEY and CDR2 SVGAGI.

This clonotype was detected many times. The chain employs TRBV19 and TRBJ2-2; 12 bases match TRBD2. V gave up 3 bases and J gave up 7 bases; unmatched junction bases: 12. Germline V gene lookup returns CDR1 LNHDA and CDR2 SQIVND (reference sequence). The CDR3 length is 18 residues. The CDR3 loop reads CASSIGRLAGGPDGELFF. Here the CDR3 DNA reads TGTGCCAGTAGTATTGGCAGGCTAGCGGGAGGGCCTGACGGGGAGCTGTTTTTT. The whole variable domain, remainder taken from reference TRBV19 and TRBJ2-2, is DGGITQSPKYLFRKEGQNVTLSCEQNLNHDAMYWYRQDPGQGLRLIYYSQIVNDFQKGDIAEGYSVSREKKESFPLTVTSAQKNPTAFYLCASSIGRLAGGPDGELFFGEGSRLTVL.

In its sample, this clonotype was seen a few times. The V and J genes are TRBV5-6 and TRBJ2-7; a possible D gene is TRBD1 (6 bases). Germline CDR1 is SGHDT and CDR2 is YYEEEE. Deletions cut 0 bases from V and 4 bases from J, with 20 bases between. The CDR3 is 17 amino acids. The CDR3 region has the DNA TGTGCCAGCAGCTTGGTGGGTTACACGGGACAATTTTACGAGCAGTACTTC. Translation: CASSLVGYTGQFYEQYF. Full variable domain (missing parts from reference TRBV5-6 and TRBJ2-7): DAGVTQSPTHLIKTRGQQVTLRCSPKSGHDTVSWYQQALGQGPQFIFQYYEEEERQRGNFPDRFSGHQFPNYSSELNVNALLLGDSALYLCASSLVGYTGQFYEQYFGPGTRLTVT.

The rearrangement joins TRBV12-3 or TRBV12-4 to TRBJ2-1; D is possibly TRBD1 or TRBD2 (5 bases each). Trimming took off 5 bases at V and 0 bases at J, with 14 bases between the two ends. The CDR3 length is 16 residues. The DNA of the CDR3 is TGTGCCAGCAGTCGCCAAGACAGCGGCTCCTACAATGAGCAGTTCTTC. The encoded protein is CASSRQDSGSYNEQFF.

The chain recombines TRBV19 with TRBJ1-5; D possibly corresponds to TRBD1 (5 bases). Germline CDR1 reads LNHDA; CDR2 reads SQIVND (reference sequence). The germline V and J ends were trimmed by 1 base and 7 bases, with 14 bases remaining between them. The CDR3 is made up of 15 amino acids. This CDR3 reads CASSIVVRGVQPQHF. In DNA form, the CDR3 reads TGTGCCAGTAGTATAGTTGTGCGGGGCGTCCAGCCCCAGCATTTT. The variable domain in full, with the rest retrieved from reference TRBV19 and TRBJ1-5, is DGGITQSPKYLFRKEGQNVTLSCEQNLNHDAMYWYRQDPGQGLRLIYYSQIVNDFQKGDIAEGYSVSREKKESFPLTVTSAQKNPTAFYLCASSIVVRGVQPQHFGDGTRLSIL.

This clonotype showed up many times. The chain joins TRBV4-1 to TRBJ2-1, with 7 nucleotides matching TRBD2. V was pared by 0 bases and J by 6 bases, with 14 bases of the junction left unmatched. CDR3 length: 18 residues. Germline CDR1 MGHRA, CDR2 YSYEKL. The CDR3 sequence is CASSQERASGDWINEQFF. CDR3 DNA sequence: TGCGCCAGCAGCCAAGAACGCGCTAGCGGTGACTGGATCAATGAGCAGTTCTTC.

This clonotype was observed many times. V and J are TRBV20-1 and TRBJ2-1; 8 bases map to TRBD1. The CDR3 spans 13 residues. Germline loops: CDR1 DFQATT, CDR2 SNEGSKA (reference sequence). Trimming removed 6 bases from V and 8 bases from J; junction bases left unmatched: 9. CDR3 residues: CSASRQGRDEQFF. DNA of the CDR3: TGCAGTGCGAGTAGACAGGGGCGGGATGAGCAGTTCTTC.

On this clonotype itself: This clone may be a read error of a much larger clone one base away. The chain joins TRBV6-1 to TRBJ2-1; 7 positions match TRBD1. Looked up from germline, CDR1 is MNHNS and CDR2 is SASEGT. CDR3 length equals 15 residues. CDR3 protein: CDSRATGAIYNEQFF. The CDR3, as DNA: TGTGACAGCAGGGCAACAGGGGCGATCTACAATGAGCAGTTCTTC.

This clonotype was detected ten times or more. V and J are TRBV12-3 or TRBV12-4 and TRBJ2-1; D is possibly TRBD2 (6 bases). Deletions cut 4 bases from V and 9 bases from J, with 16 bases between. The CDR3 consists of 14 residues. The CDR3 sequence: CASSSQTRGSEQFF. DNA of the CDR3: TGTGCCAGCAGTTCCCAGACTAGAGGTAGTGAGCAGTTCTTC.

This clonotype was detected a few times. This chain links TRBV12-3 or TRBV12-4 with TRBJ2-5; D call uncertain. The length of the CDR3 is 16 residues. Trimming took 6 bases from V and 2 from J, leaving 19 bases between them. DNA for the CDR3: TGTGCCAGCAGCTTTCTTTTTACTACCAAACAAGAGACCCAGTACTTC. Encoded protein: CASSFLFTTKQETQYF.

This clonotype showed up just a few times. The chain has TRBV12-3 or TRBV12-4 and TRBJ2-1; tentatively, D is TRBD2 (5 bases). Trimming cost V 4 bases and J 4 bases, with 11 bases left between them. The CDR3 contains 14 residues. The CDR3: CASSWDSAYNEQFF. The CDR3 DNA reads TGTGCCAGCAGTTGGGATAGCGCTTACAATGAGCAGTTCTTC.

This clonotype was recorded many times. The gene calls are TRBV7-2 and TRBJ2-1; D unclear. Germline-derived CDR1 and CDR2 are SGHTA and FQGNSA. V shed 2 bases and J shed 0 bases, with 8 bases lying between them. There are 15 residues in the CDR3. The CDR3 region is CASSLSKSSYNEQFF. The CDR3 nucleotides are TGTGCCAGCAGCTTAAGCAAGAGCTCCTACAATGAGCAGTTCTTC.

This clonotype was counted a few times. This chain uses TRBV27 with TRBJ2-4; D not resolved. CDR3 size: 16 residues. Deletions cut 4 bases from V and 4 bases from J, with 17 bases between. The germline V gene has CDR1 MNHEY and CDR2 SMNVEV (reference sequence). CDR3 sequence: CASSYTGRTRKNIQYF. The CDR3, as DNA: TGTGCCAGCAGTTACACCGGACGGACCCGAAAAAACATTCAGTACTTC.

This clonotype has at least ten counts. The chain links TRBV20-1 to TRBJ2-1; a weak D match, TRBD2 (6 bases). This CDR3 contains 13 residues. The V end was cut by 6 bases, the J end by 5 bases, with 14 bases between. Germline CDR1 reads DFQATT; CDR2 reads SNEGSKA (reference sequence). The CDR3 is CSAAGGGHNEQFF. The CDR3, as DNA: TGCAGTGCCGCTGGGGGAGGCCACAATGAGCAGTTCTTC.

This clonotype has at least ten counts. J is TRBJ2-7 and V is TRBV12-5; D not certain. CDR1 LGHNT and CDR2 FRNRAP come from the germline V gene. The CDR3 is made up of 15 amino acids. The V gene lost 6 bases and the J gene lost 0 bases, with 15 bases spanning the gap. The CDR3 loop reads CASGPQLASSYEQYF. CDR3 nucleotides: TGTGCTAGTGGGCCCCAATTGGCGAGCTCCTACGAGCAGTACTTC.

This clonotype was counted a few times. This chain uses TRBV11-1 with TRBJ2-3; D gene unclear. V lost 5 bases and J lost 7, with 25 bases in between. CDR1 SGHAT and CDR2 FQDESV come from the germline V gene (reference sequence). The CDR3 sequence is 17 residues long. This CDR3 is CASSRGEVGLVRNTQYF. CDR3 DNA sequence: TGTGCCAGCAGCCGCGGAGAGGTGGGCCTCGTAAGGAATACGCAGTATTTT.

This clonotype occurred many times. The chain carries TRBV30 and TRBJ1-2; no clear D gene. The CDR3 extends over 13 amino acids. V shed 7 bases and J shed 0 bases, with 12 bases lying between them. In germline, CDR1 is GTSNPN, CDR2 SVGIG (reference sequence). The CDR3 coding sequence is TGTGCCTACCTAGCGGCGACTAACTATGGCTACACCTTC. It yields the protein CAYLAATNYGYTF.

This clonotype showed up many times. The CDR3 nucleotides are TGTGCCAGCAGCCGAGAGAACCTGAACACCGGGGAGCTGTTTTTT. Amino acids: CASSRENLNTGELFF. The J gene is TRBJ2-2, the V gene TRBV7-8; no firm D call. Looked up from germline, CDR1 is SGHVS and CDR2 is FQNEAQ. This CDR3 has 15 residues. V shed 5 bases and J shed 1 base, with 11 bases lying between them.